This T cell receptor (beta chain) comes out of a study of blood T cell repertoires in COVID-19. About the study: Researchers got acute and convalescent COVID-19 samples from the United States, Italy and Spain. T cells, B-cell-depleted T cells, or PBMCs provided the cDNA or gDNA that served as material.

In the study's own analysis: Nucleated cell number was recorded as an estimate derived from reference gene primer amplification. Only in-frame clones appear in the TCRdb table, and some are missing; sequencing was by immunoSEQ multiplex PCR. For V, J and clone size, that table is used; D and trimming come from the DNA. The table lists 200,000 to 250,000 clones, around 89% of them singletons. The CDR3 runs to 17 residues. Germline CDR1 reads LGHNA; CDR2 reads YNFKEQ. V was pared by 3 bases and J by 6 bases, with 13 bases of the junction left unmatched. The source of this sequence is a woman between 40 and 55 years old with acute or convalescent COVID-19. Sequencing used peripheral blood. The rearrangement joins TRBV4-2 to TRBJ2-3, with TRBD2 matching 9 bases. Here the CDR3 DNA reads TGTGCCAGCAGCCAGCCAGAGCGGGGGGAAGACCACGATACGCAGTATTTT. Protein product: CASSQPERGEDHDTQYF.